Listed below are T cell receptor beta chains from one sample, sequenced in a study of cytomegalovirus exposure and HLA in healthy donors. Generated by immunoSEQ multiplex PCR, the TCRdb table keeps only in-frame clones and is missing some. This table holds 170,000 or so clones, around 80% found once. The material sequenced was PBMCs. The receptor source for this set is a man between 18 and 35 years old in good health and CMV-seronegative. The CDR3 runs from the conserved cysteine through the conserved F or W. The D gene is left open where the match is weak. Some rows have no size entry. The others give once, few or many, or a class for an expanded clone.

j_gene,v_gene,d_gene,abundance,CDR3nt,CDR3aa
TRBJ2-7,TRBV7-9,NA,NA,TGTGCCAGCAGCGCCGGGAAAAACGAGCAGTACTTC,CASSAGKNEQYF
TRBJ1-4,TRBV25-1,TRBD1,NA,TGTGCCAGCAGTGATTGGACAGGGTGGAATGAAAAACTGTTTTTT,CASSDWTGWNEKLFF
TRBJ2-7,TRBV28,NA,NA,TGTGCCGGGGGGTCAAACTACGAGCAGTACTTC,CAGGSNYEQYF
TRBJ2-5,TRBV7-8,NA,once,TGTGCCAGCAGCTTGAGGTTCAGTCTAGCGCAAGAGACCCAGTACTTC,CASSLRFSLAQETQYF
TRBJ1-2,TRBV6-5,NA,NA,TGTGCCAGCAGTGGATTACAGAAAGGCTACACCTTC,CASSGLQKGYTF
TRBJ2-1,TRBV5-6,TRBD2,NA,TGTGCCAGCAGCCCTGGGACTAGCGGCTCCTACAATGAGCAGTTCTTC,CASSPGTSGSYNEQFF
TRBJ1-1,TRBV28,TRBD1,NA,TGTGCCAGCAGTTTCCGGAGTTACAGGGGGCTTATTGAAGCTTTCTTT,CASSFRSYRGLIEAFF
TRBJ2-7,TRBV28,TRBD1,NA,TGTGCCAGCAGTTCCTCCGGGACAGGGAACTACGAGCAGTACTTC,CASSSSGTGNYEQYF
TRBJ1-5,TRBV25-1,TRBD1,few,TGTGCCAGCAGTGTCGGACAGGTCCATCAGCCCCAGCATTTT,CASSVGQVHQPQHF
TRBJ1-5,TRBV10-3,NA,NA,TGTGCCATCAGTGGAGGGGGTAAGGAGCCCCAGCATTTT,CAISGGGKEPQHF
TRBJ2-2,TRBV4-1,NA,once,TGCGCCAGCAGCCAAGGCCTCGGTTTTCCCGGGGAGCTGTTTTTT,CASSQGLGFPGELFF
TRBJ1-4,TRBV2,TRBD1,NA,TGTGCCAGCAGTGAAATTGGACAGGGTGTTGAAAAACTGTTTTTT,CASSEIGQGVEKLFF
TRBJ2-1,TRBV5-5,TRBD2,NA,TGTGCCAGCAGCTATAGCGGGAGCTCCTACAATGAGCAGTTCTTC,CASSYSGSSYNEQFF
TRBJ2-3,TRBV18,TRBD1,NA,TGTGCCAGCTCACCTATACCCGGCAGGGGGCGAGCAGATACGCAGTATTTT,CASSPIPGRGRADTQYF
TRBJ2-7,TRBV29-1,TRBD2,NA,TGCAGCGTTAAGACTAGCGGAGCATACGAGCAGTACTTC,CSVKTSGAYEQYF
TRBJ1-1,TRBV30,NA,NA,TGTGCCTGGGATCCCAGGGCCGGTCACACTGAAGCTTTCTTT,CAWDPRAGHTEAFF
TRBJ2-7,TRBV30,NA,NA,TGTGCCTGGAGTGTACGACAGGCCAGCTCCTACGAGCAGTACTTC,CAWSVRQASSYEQYF
TRBJ2-2,TRBV14,NA,NA,TGTGCCAGCAGCCAAGCCCGGACAGCTAGAGGCGGGGAGCTGTTTTTT,CASSQARTARGGELFF
TRBJ1-1,TRBV28,NA,NA,TGTGCCATCGAACCTTACGGGGGCACTGAAGCTTTCTTT,CAIEPYGGTEAFF
TRBJ2-7,TRBV7-2,TRBD2,NA,TGTGCCAGCAGCTCTAGAAGGGGCGGGAGCTCGTCCTACGAGCAGTACTTC,CASSSRRGGSSSYEQYF
TRBJ2-1,TRBV7-9,NA,few,TGTGCCAGCAGCTTAGCACTTTCCCAAAGCTCCTACAATGAGCAGTTCTTC,CASSLALSQSSYNEQFF
TRBJ2-7,TRBV14,TRBD2,NA,TGTGCCAGCAGCAAAAGGACTAGCGTCCTCGAGCAGTACTTC,CASSKRTSVLEQYF
TRBJ2-5,TRBV2,NA,NA,TGTGCCAGCAGTGAAACAGGGCGGGAGGAGACCCAGTACTTC,CASSETGREETQYF
TRBJ2-7,TRBV2,TRBD1,NA,TGTGCCAGCAGCGCCGGGACAGGGGGCGACGAGCAGTACTTC,CASSAGTGGDEQYF
TRBJ2-4,TRBV4-3,TRBD2,NA,TGCGCCAGCAGCCAAGATGGAACTAGCGGGATACAAAACATTCAGTACTTC,CASSQDGTSGIQNIQYF
TRBJ2-1,TRBV28,TRBD1,NA,TGTGCCAGCAGTTTGCAGGGGGAAGCGAATGAGCAGTTCTTC,CASSLQGEANEQFF
TRBJ2-5,TRBV18,NA,NA,TGTGCCAGCTCACCACGGGTCAGGCCGGAGACCCAGTACTTC,CASSPRVRPETQYF
TRBJ1-5,TRBV6-1,NA,NA,TGTGCCAGTCTGACAGTTAATAGCAATCAGCCCCAGCATTTT,CASLTVNSNQPQHF
TRBJ2-3,TRBV7-2,NA,NA,TGTGCCAGCAGCTTAGGACAGGACACAGATACGCAGTATTTT,CASSLGQDTDTQYF
TRBJ1-4,TRBV4-3,TRBD1,NA,TGCGCCAGCAGCCAAGGCGGACAGGGCTCGAATGAAAAACTGTTTTTT,CASSQGGQGSNEKLFF
TRBJ2-2,TRBV6-6,TRBD1,NA,TGTGCCAGCAGTGGGACAGGACTCACCGGGGAGCTGTTTTTT,CASSGTGLTGELFF
TRBJ1-2,TRBV7-6,TRBD1,NA,TGTGCCAGCAGCTTGACAGGGGGCGTCGACTATGGCTACACCTTC,CASSLTGGVDYGYTF
TRBJ1-2,TRBV7-8,NA,many,TGTGCCAGCAGCTTAGACAGCTTAGGTTATGGCTACACCTTC,CASSLDSLGYGYTF
TRBJ1-2,TRBV4-3,NA,once,TGCGCCAGCAGCCAAGATCTGAACTTGGGAGAACTAAACTATGGCTACACCTTC,CASSQDLNLGELNYGYTF
TRBJ1-1,TRBV28,NA,once,TGTGCCAGCAGTTACCCTCAGGTGATTAGCACTGAAGCTTTCTTT,CASSYPQVISTEAFF